These 30 T cell receptor beta chains were all obtained from the same sample, sequenced in a study of T cell repertoires in cytomegalovirus infection. TCRdb called the reads again in MiXCR, with one record for every CDR3 protein. This sample has some 800,000 distinct CDR3 sequences; 29% occur once, and the top ten carry over 10%. No antigen is known for these receptors. The source material was cultured CD8+ T cells from PBMCs, sampled from culture after CMV antigen stimulation. The receptor set was obtained from a human donor in good health (CMV status not recorded). Some clones in this sample may be carry-over from other donors' samples.

This clonotype showed up just once. A much larger clone differs by one base, so this may be a read error. The gene calls are TRBV7-6 and TRBJ2-1; 10 bases line up with TRBD1. J lost 10 bases, V lost 5 bases, and 14 bases had no gene match. The length of the CDR3 is 16 residues. Germline values: CDR1 SGHVS, CDR2 FNYEAQ. The CDR3: CASSPVMVGDRGEQFF. For the CDR3, the DNA is TGTGCCAGCAGCCCCGTCATGGTCGGGGACAGGGGCGAGCAGTTCTTC.

This rearrangement joins TRBV5-1 to TRBJ1-2; a weak D match, TRBD1 (5 bases). Per the germline V gene, CDR1 is SGHRS and CDR2 is YFSETQ. V was trimmed by 0 bases and J by 0 bases, leaving 15 bases between them. This CDR3 is built from 17 residues. The CDR3 loop reads CASSLAFRDGSNYGYTF. CDR3 sequence (DNA): TGCGCCAGCAGCTTGGCCTTTAGGGACGGATCTAACTATGGCTACACCTTC.

This chain uses TRBV7-8 with TRBJ2-5; perhaps TRBD2 as D (6 bases). The germline V and J ends were trimmed by 7 bases and 3 bases, with 21 bases remaining between them. Germline V gives CDR1 SGHVS, CDR2 FQNEAQ. The CDR3 has 16 residues. CDR3 protein: CASTIRDGRGKETQYF. CDR3 sequence (DNA): TGTGCCAGCACCATTCGGGACGGACGGGGGAAAGAGACCCAGTACTTC.

A few counts support this clonotype. The chain recombines TRBV13 with TRBJ2-1; D is perhaps TRBD2 (6 bases). Germline CDR1 PRHDT, CDR2 FYEKMQ (reference sequence). With 0 bases removed from V and 8 bases from J, the gap between germline ends came to 11 bases. The CDR3 has 14 residues. The CDR3 sequence is CASSLGRRGHEQFF. As DNA, the CDR3 is TGTGCCAGCAGCTTAGGCCGGCGGGGCCATGAGCAGTTCTTC.

In DNA form, the CDR3 reads TGCAGTGCTCAGGCCCTGACTGACCTCCAAGAGACCCAGTACTTC. Translating it yields CSAQALTDLQETQYF. The genes are TRBV20-1 and TRBJ2-5; D remains unclear. CDR1 DFQATT and CDR2 SNEGSKA come from the germline V gene (reference sequence). The CDR3 is made up of 15 amino acids. V was clipped by 5 bases and J by 1 base, with 17 bases between them.

The rearrangement uses TRBV15 and TRBJ1-5, with D possibly TRBD1 on 6 matching bases. CDR3 length: 15 residues. CDR1 LNHNV and CDR2 YYDKDF come from the germline V gene (reference sequence). The V gene lost 0 bases and the J gene lost 5 bases, with 11 bases spanning the gap. The CDR3 spells CATSRDMGHDQPQHF. Written as DNA, the CDR3 is TGTGCCACCAGCAGAGATATGGGACATGATCAGCCCCAGCATTTT.

This clonotype was counted ten times or more. The chain employs TRBV7-8 and TRBJ1-3; no definite D call. Germline CDR1 reads SGHVS; CDR2 reads FQNEAQ. The CDR3 consists of 17 residues. The V end was cut by 1 base, the J end by 0 bases, with 13 bases between. In nucleotides, the CDR3 is TGTGCCAGCAGCTTAGGAGTCATTTCTAGCTCTGGAAACACCATATATTTT. Its protein product is CASSLGVISSSGNTIYF.

This clonotype was seen more than once but under ten times. V gene TRBV6-5 combines with J gene TRBJ1-2; possible D gene TRBD1, 5 bases. Trimming pared 2 bases from V and 4 bases from J, leaving 20 bases between. Per germline, CDR1 MNHEY and CDR2 SVGAGI. This CDR3 is built from 17 residues. CDR3 nucleotide sequence: TGTGCCAGCAGTTACGGCGACAGTACCCTCCAGTTCTATGGCTACACCTTC. Translated, it gives CASSYGDSTLQFYGYTF.

This chain uses TRBV6-2 or TRBV6-3 with TRBJ2-5, with no clear D. Germline CDR1 is MNHEY and CDR2 is SVGEGT. Deletions cut 4 bases from V and 0 bases from J, with 15 bases between. The CDR3 loop spans 16 amino acids. Here the CDR3 DNA reads TGTGCCAGCAGTTCATTCAGACCCGCGTACCAAGAGACCCAGTACTTC. Its protein is CASSSFRPAYQETQYF.

This clonotype showed up many times. The genes are TRBV7-8 and TRBJ1-2; maybe TRBD1 (5 bases). The CDR3 totals 14 residues. Germline V lookup: CDR1 SGHVS, CDR2 FQNEAQ. V shed 4 bases and J shed 3 bases, with 12 bases lying between them. CDR3 sequence (DNA): TGTGCCAGCAGCTGGCGGACATCGGACTATGGCTACACCTTC. It codes for CASSWRTSDYGYTF.

This clonotype is a singleton in its sample. This sequence joins TRBV7-9 and TRBJ1-4; D not resolved. The length of the CDR3 is 14 residues. In germline, CDR1 is SEHNR, CDR2 FQNEAQ (reference sequence). V was pared by 5 bases and J by 6 bases, with 13 bases between. CDR3 protein: CASSTGVRYEKLFF. The CDR3 DNA reads as TGTGCCAGCAGCACTGGGGTGAGATATGAAAAACTGTTTTTT.

This clonotype has only one observation. J is TRBJ2-2 and V is TRBV20-1; 7 nucleotides line up with TRBD1. V dropped 5 bases and J dropped 0; count of bases not matched to a gene: 0. The CDR3 consists of 13 residues. Germline CDR1 and CDR2: DFQATT and SNEGSKA (reference sequence). This chain's CDR3 is CSAGTANTGELFF. The CDR3 DNA sequence: TGCAGTGCTGGGACAGCGAACACCGGGGAGCTGTTTTTT.

The chain recombines TRBV12-3 or TRBV12-4 with TRBJ1-6; 7 positions match TRBD1. The CDR3 spans 13 residues. J gave up 10 bases and V 4 bases, and 4 bases lay outside the gene matches. In DNA, the CDR3 is TGTGCCAGCAGTTCACAGGGGAACTCACCCCTCCACTTT. Its protein product is CASSSQGNSPLHF.

This clonotype has more than one count but fewer than ten. V gene TRBV12-3 or TRBV12-4 combines with J gene TRBJ2-5, with 7 nucleotides matching TRBD1. This CDR3 spans 16 amino acids. J lost 5 bases, V lost 4 bases, and 13 bases had no gene match. CDR3 coding DNA: TGTGCCAGCAGTTCGCACAGGGGCTTCGACAGGGAGACCCAGTACTTC. Translated: CASSSHRGFDRETQYF.

About this clonotype itself: One end of the junction does not line up with germline, which may come from a read error. The chain combines TRBV27 with TRBJ1-5, with 7 bases matching TRBD1. The V gene's germline CDR1 is MNHEY and CDR2 SMNVEV (reference sequence). The CDR3 length is 13 residues. CDR3 sequence: CASSNRGHQLQHF. As DNA, the CDR3 is TGTGCCAGCAGTAACAGGGGTCATCAGCTCCAGCATTTT.

This clonotype was recorded at least ten times. V usage is TRBV12-3 or TRBV12-4 and J usage is TRBJ2-5, with 7 bases identical to TRBD2. The CDR3 consists of 14 residues. V lost 4 bases to trimming and J lost 5 bases; unmatched junction nucleotides: 7. CDR3 sequence reads: CASSYRGGGETQYF. The CDR3 DNA reads as TGTGCCAGCAGTTACCGCGGGGGAGGCGAGACCCAGTACTTC.

The V gene is TRBV9, the J gene TRBJ2-5; tentatively, D is TRBD2 (5 bases). Trimming removed 0 bases from V and 1 base from J, with 13 bases in between. The CDR3 sequence is 16 residues long. Germline CDR1 SGDLS, CDR2 YYNGEE. CDR3 DNA: TGTGCCAGCAGCGTAGGGACTTCCTTCCTCCAAGAGACCCAGTACTTC. Protein product: CASSVGTSFLQETQYF.

This clonotype has at least ten counts. This rearrangement joins TRBV7-2 to TRBJ2-6, with D unclear. V lost 3 bases and J 0 bases, leaving 6 bases between the germline ends. Per germline, CDR1 SGHTA and CDR2 FQGNSA. This CDR3 is built from 15 residues. DNA for the CDR3: TGTGCCAGCAGCTTCCGCCGCTCTGGGGCCAACGTCCTGACTTTC. It specifies CASSFRRSGANVLTF. Full variable domain (rest looked up from reference TRBV7-2 and TRBJ2-6): GAGVSQSPSNKVTEKGKDVELRCDPISGHTALYWYRQSLGQGLEFLIYFQGNSAPDKSGLPSDRFSAERTGGSVSTLTIQRTQQEDSAVYLCASSFRRSGANVLTFGAGSRLTVL.

The chain employs TRBV20-1 and TRBJ2-3; the match to TRBD2 covers 8 bases. The CDR3 runs 15 residues. The J segment lost 2 bases and the V segment lost 3 bases, leaving 7 bases of the junction unmatched. Germline assignment: CDR1 DFQATT and CDR2 SNEGSKA (reference sequence). The CDR3 DNA sequence: TGCAGTGCTAGGATACCGGGACTAGTCACAGATACGCAGTATTTT. This encodes CSARIPGLVTDTQYF.

This clonotype was counted a few times. J is TRBJ1-2 and V is TRBV6-5, with TRBD1 as a possible D gene (5 bases). CDR1 and CDR2 from the germline V gene are MNHEY and SVGAGI. This CDR3 contains 14 residues. Trimming took 5 bases from V and 4 from J, leaving 14 bases between them. CDR3 residues: CASSLQGLGYGYTF. The CDR3 DNA reads as TGTGCCAGCAGTCTCCAGGGATTAGGCTATGGCTACACCTTC.

This clonotype was found many times. The chain has TRBV6-1 and TRBJ1-1; TRBD1 might be the D (5 bases). CDR1 is MNHNS and CDR2 is SASEGT in the germline V gene. There are 12 residues in the CDR3. V lost 8 bases to trimming and J lost 7 bases, with 14 bases between them. CDR3 sequence reads: CASWGMVGEAFF. The CDR3 DNA is TGTGCCAGCTGGGGGATGGTCGGTGAAGCTTTCTTT.

This clonotype appeared many times. This chain uses TRBV6-6 with TRBJ2-1; tentative D call: TRBD1 (6 bases). The CDR3 length is 14 residues. The germline V gene has CDR1 MNHNY and CDR2 SVGAGI (reference sequence). V lost 7 bases to trimming and J lost 4 bases, with 14 bases between them. CDR3 nucleotide sequence: TGTGCCAGCACCCGGACAGCTTCTTACAATGAGCAGTTCTTC. Its translation is CASTRTASYNEQFF.

The chain employs TRBV10-2 and TRBJ2-7; D may be TRBD1 (6 bases). Germline V lookup: CDR1 WSHSY, CDR2 SAAADI. The V and J ends lost 6 bases and 4 bases respectively, with 13 bases between them. The CDR3 consists of 13 residues. For the CDR3, the DNA is TGCGCCAGCAGGGGACAAACGTGGTACGAGCAGTACTTC. Protein product: CASRGQTWYEQYF.

This clonotype was seen a handful of times. V and J are TRBV19 and TRBJ1-1; a weak D match, TRBD1 (5 bases). Per germline, CDR1 LNHDA and CDR2 SQIVND (reference sequence). The ends were cut back, 1 base at V and 0 bases at J, with 9 bases in the middle. The CDR3 consists of 15 residues. CDR3 in amino acids: CASSIGGDLNTEAFF. The CDR3 DNA sequence: TGTGCCAGTAGTATAGGGGGGGACCTGAACACTGAAGCTTTCTTT.

The gene calls are TRBV3-1 and TRBJ1-2, with 7 bases matching TRBD1. This CDR3 is 14 amino acids long. The germline V gene encodes CDR1 LGHDT and CDR2 YNNKEL (reference sequence). V dropped 4 bases and J dropped 6; count of bases not matched to a gene: 8. CDR3 DNA: TGTGCCAGCAGCCTTCCGGGACAGTTGGATGGCTACACCTTC. Translated: CASSLPGQLDGYTF.

This clonotype appeared a few times. An end of the junction does not agree with germline; a read error may underlie this. The chain carries TRBV5-4 and TRBJ2-5; D unclear. CDR3 length equals 14 residues. Per the germline V gene, CDR1 is SGHNT and CDR2 is YYREEE (reference sequence). Here the CDR3 DNA reads TGTGCCAGCACCTTGTCGGTAAACGGGGAGACCCAGTACTTC. Its translation: CASTLSVNGETQYF.

At least ten counts were recorded for this clonotype. The chain recombines TRBV7-6 with TRBJ1-1; D is ambiguous. The V gene's germline CDR1 is SGHVS and CDR2 FNYEAQ. Deletions cut 5 bases from V and 0 bases from J, with 7 bases between. This CDR3 comprises 13 residues. The CDR3 nucleotides read TGTGCCAGCAGCCAGAGTGTGAACACTGAAGCTTTCTTT. This gives the protein CASSQSVNTEAFF.

This clonotype was detected many times. The rearrangement uses TRBV6-5 and TRBJ1-1; no clear D. Looked up from germline, CDR1 is MNHEY and CDR2 is SVGAGI. V was shortened by 6 bases and J by 8 bases, with 13 bases between the two germline ends. CDR3 length equals 12 residues. The CDR3 region is CASRKDGREAFF. The CDR3 coding sequence is TGTGCCAGCAGAAAGGACGGCAGGGAAGCTTTCTTT.

This sequence joins TRBV28 and TRBJ2-3; D possibly corresponds to TRBD2 (7 bases). The CDR3 has 18 amino acids. V dropped 6 bases and J dropped 0 bases, with 22 bases sitting between them. Germline V gene data show CDR1 as MDHEN and CDR2 as SYDVKM. This CDR3 is CASSPPPWAGASTDTQYF. CDR3 sequence (DNA): TGTGCCAGCAGCCCACCTCCATGGGCGGGGGCTAGCACAGATACGCAGTATTTT. The full variable domain, with the rest looked up from reference TRBV28 and TRBJ2-3, is DVKVTQSSRYLVKRTGEKVFLECVQDMDHENMFWYRQDPGLGLRLIYFSYDVKMKEKGDIPEGYSVSREKKERFSLILESASTNQTSMYLCASSPPPWAGASTDTQYFGPGTRLTVL.

This clonotype was seen only a few times. This chain connects TRBV11-2 to TRBJ1-2, with TRBD1 matching 9 bases. This CDR3 has 15 residues. The V gene end was trimmed by 6 bases and the J gene end by 5 bases; junction bases not matched to a gene: 10. CDR1 SGHAT and CDR2 FQNNGV come from the germline V gene. The CDR3 spells CASRPRTGAFYGYTF. CDR3 nucleotide sequence: TGTGCCAGCAGACCTCGGACAGGGGCTTTTTATGGCTACACCTTC. The full variable domain, with the rest looked up from reference TRBV11-2 and TRBJ1-2, is EAGVAQSPRYKIIEKRQSVAFWCNPISGHATLYWYQQILGQGPKLLIQFQNNGVVDDSQLPKDRFSAERLKGVDSTLKIQPAKLEDSAVYLCASRPRTGAFYGYTFGSGTRLTVV.